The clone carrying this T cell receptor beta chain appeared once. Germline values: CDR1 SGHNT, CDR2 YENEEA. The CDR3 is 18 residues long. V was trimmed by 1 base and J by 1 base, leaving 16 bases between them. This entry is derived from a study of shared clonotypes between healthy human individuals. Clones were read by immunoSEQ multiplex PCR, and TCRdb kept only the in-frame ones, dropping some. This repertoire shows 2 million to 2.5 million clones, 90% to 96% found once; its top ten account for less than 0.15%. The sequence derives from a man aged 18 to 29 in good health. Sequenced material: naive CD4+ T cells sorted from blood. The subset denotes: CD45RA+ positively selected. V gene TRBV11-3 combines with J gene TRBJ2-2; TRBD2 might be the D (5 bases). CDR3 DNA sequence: TGTGCCAGCAGCTTAGGGCAGTTCGGAGGAAAGAACACCGGGGAGCTGTTTTTT. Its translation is CASSLGQFGGKNTGELFF.